Listed here are 10 T cell receptor beta chains from one sample, sequenced in a study of blood T cell repertoires in COVID-19. Measured with immunoSEQ multiplex PCR; TCRdb has only the in-frame clones, and not every one. The data hold about 400,000 clones, with 85% to 90% observed a single time. Sequencing used PBMCs or T cells enriched from blood (not recorded which). The origin of the receptors is a woman in her thirties who had recovered from COVID-19.

This clone was seen just once. The chain links TRBV28 to TRBJ1-6, with 8 bases identical to TRBD1. Germline V gene lookup returns CDR1 MDHEN and CDR2 SYDVKM. Trimming took 5 bases from V and 1 from J; bases not matched to a gene: 7. The CDR3 sequence is 17 residues long. CDR3 DNA: TGTGCCAGCAGTGACAGGGGTCGTGGTTCCTATAATTCACCCCTCCACTTT. As protein: CASSDRGRGSYNSPLHF.

This chain uses TRBV19 with TRBJ2-1; D may be TRBD2 (5 bases). There are 17 residues in the CDR3. Germline CDR1 and CDR2: LNHDA and SQIVND (reference sequence). Trimming removed 1 base from V and 0 bases from J, with 13 bases in between. CDR3 bases: TGTGCCAGTAGTATAGTCCCGACGGCGGGCTCCTACAATGAGCAGTTCTTC. Residues: CASSIVPTAGSYNEQFF.

The rearrangement uses TRBV30 and TRBJ2-3, with 8 nucleotides matching TRBD2. This CDR3 is built from 13 residues. Trimming took 1 base from V and 8 from J; bases not matched to a gene: 5. The germline V gene has CDR1 GTSNPN and CDR2 SVGIG (reference sequence). DNA for the CDR3: TGTGCCTGGAGTGGGGGACTAGGGGGTACGCAGTATTTT. Its translation is CAWSGGLGGTQYF.

The J gene is TRBJ2-3, the V gene TRBV10-3; D remains ambiguous. Germline loops: CDR1 ENHRY, CDR2 SYGVKD. This CDR3 has 15 amino acids. V lost 0 bases, J lost 6 bases, and 13 bases lay in between. CDR3 bases: TGTGCCATCAGTGAGTCGGTTAATCGGCGGGATACGCAGTATTTT. Residues: CAISESVNRRDTQYF.

The V and J genes are TRBV13 and TRBJ2-2, with 9 bases that match TRBD2. V shed 1 base, J shed 2 bases, and the junction held 2 bases outside the gene matches. Germline V gene data show CDR1 as PRHDT and CDR2 as FYEKMQ (reference sequence). CDR3 length: 16 residues. CDR3 coding DNA: TGTGCCAGCAGCTTAGCGACTAGCGGTAACACCGGGGAGCTGTTTTTT. This gives the protein CASSLATSGNTGELFF.

The chain combines TRBV4-3 with TRBJ1-3; TRBD1 might be the D (6 bases). CDR1 and CDR2 from the germline V gene are LGHNA and YSLEER. Trimming shortened V by 0 bases and J by 0 bases, and 15 bases separated the two germline ends. The CDR3 is 18 amino acids. The CDR3 DNA is TGCGCCAGCAGCCAAGATCCCCTTGAGACAGGCTCTGGAAACACCATATATTTT. It encodes CASSQDPLETGSGNTIYF.

This clone has just a few counts. The J gene is TRBJ2-1, the V gene TRBV2; possibly TRBD2 for D (5 bases). The germline V and J ends were trimmed by 6 bases and 9 bases, with 18 bases remaining between them. The CDR3 covers 14 residues. Germline loops: CDR1 SNHLY, CDR2 FYNNEI. The DNA for the CDR3 is TGTGCCAGCAGCAACTCCCGGACTTATAGTGAGCAGTTCTTC. This gives the protein CASSNSRTYSEQFF. The full variable domain, with the rest looked up from reference TRBV2 and TRBJ2-1, is EPEVTQTPSHQVTQMGQEVILRCVPISNHLYFYWYRQILGQKVEFLVSFYNNEISEKSEIFDDQFSVERPDGSNFTLKIRSTKLEDSAMYFCASSNSRTYSEQFFGPGTRLTVL.

The chain is built from TRBV10-3 and TRBJ2-6, with D tentatively TRBD1 (6 bases). V was cut by 4 bases and J by 2 bases, with 9 bases left in between. Germline V CDR1 and CDR2: ENHRY, SYGVKD. CDR3 length: 15 residues. The CDR3 protein is CAISGDITGANVLTF. In DNA form, the CDR3 reads TGTGCCATCAGTGGGGACATAACTGGGGCCAACGTCCTGACTTTC.

This clone was detected once. The chain recombines TRBV7-2 with TRBJ1-5; D perhaps matches TRBD1 (6 bases). Germline CDR1 SGHTA, CDR2 FQGNSA. The CDR3 consists of 15 residues. Between the trimmed V and J ends, which lost 4 bases and 3 bases, there was a span of 13 bases. The CDR3 sequence: CASSSRGGANQPQHF. DNA for the CDR3: TGTGCCAGCAGCTCCCGTGGGGGGGCCAATCAGCCCCAGCATTTT.

This clone was observed a handful of times. V gene TRBV4-1 combines with J gene TRBJ1-2, with 7 nucleotides matching TRBD1. The germline CDR1 and CDR2 sequences are MGHRA and YSYEKL. The V and J ends lost 3 bases and 4 bases, in that order; junction bases with no gene match: 5. The length of the CDR3 is 14 residues. The CDR3 bases are TGCGCCAGCAGCCACTCACAGGGGCTCTATGGCTACACCTTC. Protein sequence: CASSHSQGLYGYTF.